This TCR beta chain was identified in a study of blood T cell repertoires in COVID-19 (dated by TCRdb to the early 2020s). Describing the broader study: Samples from collaborators originated in the United States, Italy and Spain and spanned both the acute and convalescent phases of COVID-19. The repertoires were released in a freely available public database meant as a resource for research on the immune response to SARS-CoV-2. The material from the prospective study consisted of cDNA or gDNA derived from T cells, B-cell-depleted T cells, or PBMCs. Samples came from the ongoing ImmuneRACE study (first 160 participants) plus 1,254 subjects from 6 global collaborators. Where available, HLA class I and class II types were obtained from metadata supplied by the sample provider rather than from assay-based typing. Deeply sampled blood TCRbeta repertoires from subjects exposed to, actively infected with, or recovered from COVID-19 were included in the dataset. A de-identified subject ID, COVID-19 status, age in years and sex were almost always included in the sample metadata. On the study overall, not on this receptor specifically: The amount of clinical and demographic metadata varied by source and participant and was provided uncurated.

TCRbeta CDR3 regions were amplified from genomic DNA using the immunoSEQ Assay, a bias-controlled multiplex PCR. The authors processed their data as follows. Nucleated cell counts per sample were estimated from amplification of reference gene primers within the assay. To quantify the absolute abundance of each unique TCRbeta CDR3 rearrangement, sequence reads were collapsed and filtered. Productive Simpson clonality was computed per sample as the square root of Simpson's diversity index over productive rearrangements. Imported from immuneACCESS, the table was reduced by TCRdb to in-frame sequences with V and J called. These copies leave out some clones; in studies compared against another copy, an unresolved V gene accounts for under half, and the cause of the remainder is not known. V, J and clone size derive from that table, while D and trimming were established from the DNA sequence. Here the sample has about 100,000 clones; about 90% occur a single time. The leading ten clones occupy about 7.4% of the sample.

Each collaborating institution followed its own protocols to collect whole blood in K2EDTA tubes. Collaborator samples were shipped for TCRbeta analysis as frozen whole blood, isolated PBMCs, or DNA extracted from either sample type. Notes on this clone: Its antigen is still unknown. Base-call qualities are not available, and no considerably larger clone is one nucleotide away. This sample includes further DNA sequences coding for the same CDR3.

The specimen was peripheral blood. The receptor was derived from a man aged 25-45 years in a cohort sampled during active COVID-19.

The DNA is TGCGCCAGCAGCTTGGAGGAGGGACGGATCTATGGCTACACCTTC. This is translated as CASSLEEGRIYGYTF. This chain joins TRBV5-1 to TRBJ1-2; 5 matching bases give a weak D call of TRBD1. V gives up 0 bases and J gives up 4 bases, and the segment between their germline ends measures 13 bases. Looking up the germline V gene yields CDR1 SGHRS and CDR2 YFSETQ. The CDR3 goes from the cysteine to the phenylalanine over 15 residues. The DNA shown is the 45-base CDR3, in frame from base 1.